Given below is one T cell receptor (beta chain) in context. No antigen is known for it. No base-level quality is on record; no much larger clone is a single base apart. The sample comes from a study of T cell repertoires in MIS-A myocarditis (dated by TCRdb to the early 2020s). The QIAamp DNA FFPE kit was used to extract genomic DNA from formalin-fixed paraffin-embedded autopsy tissue. TCRbeta CDR3 regions were amplified by the immunoSEQ bias-controlled multiplex PCR and were subjected to high-throughput sequencing. The paper's processing steps were these. The immunoSEQ vendor pipeline collapsed and filtered the CDR3 sequences so that the abundance and frequency of each unique TCRbeta CDR3 could be quantified. Using a 90% global sequence identity threshold, CD-HIT clustered dominant CDR3 amino acid sequences together with SARS-CoV-2-specific ImmuneCODE TCRbeta sequences. A clone was classed as hyperexpanded at a frequency of 0.1 to 1 and as large at a frequency of 0.01 to 0.1. The CDR3 amino acid sequences and the V and J gene assignments of the dominant clones were confirmed with MiXCR. The R stringdist package was used to compute Levenshtein distances between the patient clonotypes and the ImmuneCODE hits. TCRdb holds this immuneACCESS table with in-frame rearrangements only. Some clones are missing; in checked studies, unresolved V genes explain under half, and the rest has no known cause. The V and J calls and clone size were taken over from that table, and D and trimming were inferred from the DNA. This sample comprises about 6,600 clones, 78% of them detected only once. Together, the top ten hold roughly 18% of the sample.

Looking up the germline V gene (reference sequence) yields CDR1 SGHNT and CDR2 YYREEE. The germline V and J ends show losses of 4 bases and 6 bases respectively, and no gene match explains 8 bases of the junction. The CDR3 runs 15 residues from the cysteine to the phenylalanine. Only the CDR3 part of the read is kept: 45 bases, read in frame from the first base. Sequenced sample: right inferior lung lobe tissue obtained at autopsy. The sequence derives from a man between 18 and 35 years old with fulminant myocarditis from multisystem inflammatory syndrome in adults (MIS-A) after COVID-19. The chain is made from TRBV5-4 and TRBJ2-2; the central 8 bases match TRBD1. CDR3 sequence: CASSRQGRRPGELFF. The nucleotide sequence reads TGTGCCAGCAGCCGACAGGGGCGCAGGCCCGGGGAGCTGTTTTTT.